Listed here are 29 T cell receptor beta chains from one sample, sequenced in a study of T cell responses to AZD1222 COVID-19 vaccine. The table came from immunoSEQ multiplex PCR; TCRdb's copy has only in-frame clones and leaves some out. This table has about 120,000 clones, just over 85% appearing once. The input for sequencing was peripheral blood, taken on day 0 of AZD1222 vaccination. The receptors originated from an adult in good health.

CDR3: CASSFFQPGGYTF. The CDR3, as DNA: TGTGCCAGCAGCTTCTTCCAGCCGGGCGGCTACACCTTC. This sequence joins TRBV5-6 and TRBJ1-2; D is unresolved. Trimming removed 2 bases from V and 8 bases from J, with 13 bases in between. The germline CDR1 and CDR2 sequences are SGHDT and YYEEEE. This CDR3 contains 13 residues.

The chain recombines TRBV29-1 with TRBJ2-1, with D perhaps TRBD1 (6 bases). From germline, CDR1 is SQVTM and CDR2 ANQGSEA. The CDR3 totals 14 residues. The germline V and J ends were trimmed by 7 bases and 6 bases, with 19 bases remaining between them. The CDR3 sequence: CSATRGIGLNEQFF. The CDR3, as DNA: TGCAGCGCCACTAGGGGGATAGGTCTCAATGAGCAGTTCTTC.

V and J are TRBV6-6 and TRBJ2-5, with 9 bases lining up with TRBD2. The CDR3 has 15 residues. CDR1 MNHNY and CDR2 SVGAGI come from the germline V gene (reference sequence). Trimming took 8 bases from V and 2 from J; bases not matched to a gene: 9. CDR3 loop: CASARGGAGQETQYF. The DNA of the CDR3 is TGTGCCAGCGCGCGCGGGGGGGCAGGGCAAGAGACCCAGTACTTC.

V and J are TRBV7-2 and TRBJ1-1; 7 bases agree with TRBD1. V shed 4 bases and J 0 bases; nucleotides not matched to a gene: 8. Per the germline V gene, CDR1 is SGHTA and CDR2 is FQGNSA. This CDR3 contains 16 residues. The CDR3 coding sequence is TGTGCCAGCAGCTCTCAAGGGGGCCGGGTGAACACTGAAGCTTTCTTT. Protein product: CASSSQGGRVNTEAFF.

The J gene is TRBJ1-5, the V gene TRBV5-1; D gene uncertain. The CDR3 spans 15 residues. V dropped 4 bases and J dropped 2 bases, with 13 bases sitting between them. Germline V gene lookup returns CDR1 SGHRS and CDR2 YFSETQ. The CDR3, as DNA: TGCGCCAGCAGCCTCTCCGGAGGAGGCAATCAGCCCCAGCATTTT. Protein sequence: CASSLSGGGNQPQHF.

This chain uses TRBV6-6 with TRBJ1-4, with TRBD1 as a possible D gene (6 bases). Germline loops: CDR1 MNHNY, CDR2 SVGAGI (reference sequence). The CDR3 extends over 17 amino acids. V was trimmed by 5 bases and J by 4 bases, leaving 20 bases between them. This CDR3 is CASSRFPQGWSNEKLFF. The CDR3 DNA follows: TGTGCCAGCAGTCGGTTCCCACAGGGCTGGAGTAATGAAAAACTGTTTTTT.

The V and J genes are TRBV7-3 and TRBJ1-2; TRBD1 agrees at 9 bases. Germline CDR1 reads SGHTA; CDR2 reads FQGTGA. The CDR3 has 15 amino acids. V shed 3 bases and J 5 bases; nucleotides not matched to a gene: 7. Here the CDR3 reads CASSFTGGAGYGYTF. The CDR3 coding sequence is TGTGCCAGCAGCTTCACAGGGGGCGCGGGGTATGGCTACACCTTC. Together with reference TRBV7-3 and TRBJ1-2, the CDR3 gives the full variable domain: GAGVSQTPSNKVTEKGKYVELRCDPISGHTALYWYRQSLGQGPEFLIYFQGTGAADDSGLPNDRFFAVRPEGSVSTLKIQRTERGDSAVYLCASSFTGGAGYGYTFGSGTRLTVV.

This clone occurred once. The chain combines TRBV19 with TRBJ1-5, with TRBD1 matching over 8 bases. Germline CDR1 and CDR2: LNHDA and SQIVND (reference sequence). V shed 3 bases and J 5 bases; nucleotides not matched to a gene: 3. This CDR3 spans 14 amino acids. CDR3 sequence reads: CASSIGQGDQPQHF. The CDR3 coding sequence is TGTGCCAGTAGTATCGGACAGGGAGATCAGCCCCAGCATTTT.

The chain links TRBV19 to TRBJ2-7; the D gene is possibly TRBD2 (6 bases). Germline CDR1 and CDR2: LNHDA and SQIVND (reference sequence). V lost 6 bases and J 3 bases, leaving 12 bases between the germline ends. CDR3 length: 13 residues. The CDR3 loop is CASRVPGDYEQYF. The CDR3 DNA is TGTGCCAGTAGGGTCCCGGGAGACTACGAGCAGTACTTC.

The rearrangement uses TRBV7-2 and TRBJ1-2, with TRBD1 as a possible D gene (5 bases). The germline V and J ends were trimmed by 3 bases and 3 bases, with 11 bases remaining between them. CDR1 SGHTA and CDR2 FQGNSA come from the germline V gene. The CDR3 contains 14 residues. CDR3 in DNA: TGTGCCAGCAGCTTTGGGGGAACTGACTATGGCTACACCTTC. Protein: CASSFGGTDYGYTF.

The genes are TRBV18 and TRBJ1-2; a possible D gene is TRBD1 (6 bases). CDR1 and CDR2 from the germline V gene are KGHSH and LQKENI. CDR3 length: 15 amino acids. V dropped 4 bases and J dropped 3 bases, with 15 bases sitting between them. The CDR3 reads CASSLSQGGHYGYTF. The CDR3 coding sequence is TGTGCCAGCTCACTCTCTCAAGGGGGGCACTATGGCTACACCTTC.

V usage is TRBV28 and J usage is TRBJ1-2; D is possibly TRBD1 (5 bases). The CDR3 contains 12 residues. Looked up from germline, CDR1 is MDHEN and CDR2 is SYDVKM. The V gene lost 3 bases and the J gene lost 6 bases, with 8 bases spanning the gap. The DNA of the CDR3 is TGTGCCAGCAGTTTGTGGGGACATGGCTACACCTTC. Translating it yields CASSLWGHGYTF.

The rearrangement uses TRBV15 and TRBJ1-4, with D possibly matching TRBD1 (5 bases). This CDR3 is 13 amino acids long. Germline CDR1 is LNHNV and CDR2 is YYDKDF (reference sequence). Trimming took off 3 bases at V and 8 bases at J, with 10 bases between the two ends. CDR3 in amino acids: CATSSDRSEKLFF. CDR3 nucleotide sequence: TGTGCCACCAGCAGCGACAGATCCGAAAAACTGTTTTTT.

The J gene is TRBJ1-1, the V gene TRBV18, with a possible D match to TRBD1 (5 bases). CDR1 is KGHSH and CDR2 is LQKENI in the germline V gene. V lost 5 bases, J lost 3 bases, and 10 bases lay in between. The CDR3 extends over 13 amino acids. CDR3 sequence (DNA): TGTGCCAGCTCAGAATGGGGGGACACTGAAGCTTTCTTT. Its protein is CASSEWGDTEAFF. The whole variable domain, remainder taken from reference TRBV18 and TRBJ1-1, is NAGVMQNPRHLVRRRGQEARLRCSPMKGHSHVYWYRQLPEEGLKFMVYLQKENIIDESGMPKERFSAEFPKEGPSILRIQQVVRGDSAAYFCASSEWGDTEAFFGQGTRLTVV.

This CDR3 reads CASSQEGGRGQGEQFF. CDR3 DNA: TGCGCCAGCAGCCAAGAAGGGGGCAGGGGGCAAGGTGAGCAGTTCTTC. The chain couples TRBV4-3 to TRBJ2-1; TRBD1 agrees at 8 bases. CDR1 is LGHNA, CDR2 YSLEER, per germline. CDR3 length: 16 amino acids. Trimming cost V 0 bases and J 9 bases; bases outside gene matches: 10.

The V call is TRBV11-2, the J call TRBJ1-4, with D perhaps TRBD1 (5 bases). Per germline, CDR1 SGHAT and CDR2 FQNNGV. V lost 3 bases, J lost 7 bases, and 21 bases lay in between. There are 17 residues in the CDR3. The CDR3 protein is CASSFEGAKKGGEKLFF. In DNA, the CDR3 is TGTGCCAGCAGCTTCGAAGGGGCCAAGAAAGGTGGTGAAAAACTGTTTTTT.

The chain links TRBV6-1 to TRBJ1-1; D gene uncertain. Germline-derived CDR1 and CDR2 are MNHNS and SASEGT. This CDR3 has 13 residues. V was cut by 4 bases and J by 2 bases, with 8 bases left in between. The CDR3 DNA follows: TGTGCCAGCAGTGGGGTGGGTAACACTGAAGCTTTCTTT. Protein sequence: CASSGVGNTEAFF.

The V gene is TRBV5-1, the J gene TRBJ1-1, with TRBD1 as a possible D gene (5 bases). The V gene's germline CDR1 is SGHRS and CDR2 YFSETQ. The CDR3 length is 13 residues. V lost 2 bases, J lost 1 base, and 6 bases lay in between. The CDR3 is CASSLQENTEAFF. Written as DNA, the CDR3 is TGCGCCAGCAGCTTACAGGAGAACACTGAAGCTTTCTTT.

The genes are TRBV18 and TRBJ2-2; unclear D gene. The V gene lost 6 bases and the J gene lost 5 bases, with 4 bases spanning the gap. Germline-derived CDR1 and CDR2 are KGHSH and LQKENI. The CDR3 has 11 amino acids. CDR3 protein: CASSITGELFF. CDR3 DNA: TGTGCCAGCTCTATTACCGGGGAGCTGTTTTTT.

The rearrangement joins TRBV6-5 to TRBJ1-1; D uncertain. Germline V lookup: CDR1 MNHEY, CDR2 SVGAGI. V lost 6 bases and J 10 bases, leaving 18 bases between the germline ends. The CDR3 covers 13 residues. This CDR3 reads CASSLRGGVGAFF. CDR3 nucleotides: TGTGCCAGCAGCTTACGTGGCGGGGTTGGAGCTTTCTTT.

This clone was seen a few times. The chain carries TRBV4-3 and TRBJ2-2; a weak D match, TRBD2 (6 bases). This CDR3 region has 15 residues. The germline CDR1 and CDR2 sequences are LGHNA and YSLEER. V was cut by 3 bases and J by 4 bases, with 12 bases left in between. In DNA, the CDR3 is TGCGCCAGCAGCCAGGGTCGGGGAGGCACCGGGGAGCTGTTTTTT. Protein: CASSQGRGGTGELFF.

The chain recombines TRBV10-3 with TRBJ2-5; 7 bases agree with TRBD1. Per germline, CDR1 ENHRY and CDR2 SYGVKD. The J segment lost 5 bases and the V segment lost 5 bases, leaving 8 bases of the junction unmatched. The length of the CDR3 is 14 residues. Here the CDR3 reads CAISREKGAETQYF. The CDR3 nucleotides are TGTGCCATCAGTAGGGAAAAGGGGGCGGAGACCCAGTACTTC.

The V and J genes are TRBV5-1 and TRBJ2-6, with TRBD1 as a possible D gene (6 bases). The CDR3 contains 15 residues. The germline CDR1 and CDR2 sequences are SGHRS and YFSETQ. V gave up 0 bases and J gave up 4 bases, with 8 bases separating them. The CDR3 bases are TGCGCCAGCAGCTTGGAAGGACAGGGGGCCAACGTCCTGACTTTC. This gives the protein CASSLEGQGANVLTF.

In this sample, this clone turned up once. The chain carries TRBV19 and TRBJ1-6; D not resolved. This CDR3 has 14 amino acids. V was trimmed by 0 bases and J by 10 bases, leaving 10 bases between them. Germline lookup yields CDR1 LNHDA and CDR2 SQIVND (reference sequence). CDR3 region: CASSIDRGKSPLHF. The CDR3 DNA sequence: TGTGCCAGTAGTATAGATCGAGGAAAATCACCCCTCCACTTT.

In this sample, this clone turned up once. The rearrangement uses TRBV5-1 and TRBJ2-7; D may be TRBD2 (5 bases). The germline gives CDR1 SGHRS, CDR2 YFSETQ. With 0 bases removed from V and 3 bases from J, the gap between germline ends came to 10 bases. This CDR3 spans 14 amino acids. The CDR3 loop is CASSLAGIDYEQYF. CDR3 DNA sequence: TGCGCCAGCAGCTTGGCCGGGATAGACTACGAGCAGTACTTC.

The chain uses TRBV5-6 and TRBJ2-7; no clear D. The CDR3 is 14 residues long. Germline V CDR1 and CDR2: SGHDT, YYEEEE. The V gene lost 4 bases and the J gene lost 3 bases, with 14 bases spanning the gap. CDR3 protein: CASSPIGFGYEQYF. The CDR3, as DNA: TGTGCCAGCAGCCCAATAGGGTTCGGCTACGAGCAGTACTTC.

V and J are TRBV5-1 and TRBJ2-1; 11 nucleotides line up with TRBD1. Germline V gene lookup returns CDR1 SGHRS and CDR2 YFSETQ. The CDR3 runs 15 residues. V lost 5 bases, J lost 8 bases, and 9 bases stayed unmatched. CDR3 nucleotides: TGCGCCAGCAGGTGGATGGGACAGGGGGTCGATGAGCAGTTCTTC. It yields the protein CASRWMGQGVDEQFF. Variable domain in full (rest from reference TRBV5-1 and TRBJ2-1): KAGVTQTPRYLIKTRGQQVTLSCSPISGHRSVSWYQQTPGQGLQFLFEYFSETQRNKGNFPGRFSGRQFSNSRSEMNVSTLELGDSALYLCASRWMGQGVDEQFFGPGTRLTVL.

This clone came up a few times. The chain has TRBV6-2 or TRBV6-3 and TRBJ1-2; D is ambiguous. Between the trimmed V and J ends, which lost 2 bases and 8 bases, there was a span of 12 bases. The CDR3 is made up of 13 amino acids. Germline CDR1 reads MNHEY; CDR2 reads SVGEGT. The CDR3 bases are TGTGCCAGCAGTTACGACCCTGAAGTAGGCTACACCTTC. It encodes CASSYDPEVGYTF.

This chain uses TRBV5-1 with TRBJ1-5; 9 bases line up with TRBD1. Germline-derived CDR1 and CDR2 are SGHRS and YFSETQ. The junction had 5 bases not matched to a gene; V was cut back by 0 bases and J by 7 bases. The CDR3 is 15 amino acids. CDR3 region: CASSLAGQGGQPQHF. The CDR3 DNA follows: TGCGCCAGCAGCTTGGCGGGACAGGGCGGGCAGCCCCAGCATTTT. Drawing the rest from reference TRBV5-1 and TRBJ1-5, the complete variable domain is KAGVTQTPRYLIKTRGQQVTLSCSPISGHRSVSWYQQTPGQGLQFLFEYFSETQRNKGNFPGRFSGRQFSNSRSEMNVSTLELGDSALYLCASSLAGQGGQPQHFGDGTRLSIL.